Here is one TCR beta chain with its context. What antigen it recognizes has not been identified. This sample was taken from a study of cytomegalovirus exposure and HLA in healthy donors (dated by TCRdb to 2017 to 2019). About the full investigation: An earlier analysis of roughly 630 of the donors reported approximately 300 Gb of sequence data and 117 million unique TCR beta sequences from about 200 million T cells. An early release covering about 600 HLA-typed donors comprised 250 to 350 gigabases of sequencing data and around 80 million unique TCR sequences. Of the roughly 400 genotyped donors, roughly 76% were placed in the genetic ancestry cluster associated with self-reported Caucasian donors. The aim of the study was to test whether cataloging public T cell receptors could identify signatures of past pathogen exposure. The study profiled the T cell repertoires of hundreds of subjects by immunosequencing and related them to cytomegalovirus serostatus. In addition to the first cohort of around 670 subjects, a separate validation cohort of 130 or so different subjects was used. The study combined high-throughput TCR immunosequencing, statistical association of individual TCRs with disease status, and machine learning to predict cytomegalovirus infection status. In a later analysis, previously published TCR beta repertoires from about 670 donors were re-analyzed and high-resolution HLA genotyping was added so that TCR occurrence patterns could be studied. The later analysis used no new phenotypic data to find candidate immune exposures, relying instead on TCR beta sequences and their occurrence across donors. An earlier analysis of 587 of the donors used high-throughput TCR beta sequencing to judge whether each TCR beta V gene segment behaved as functional or pseudogenic. Donor age, sex, ethnicity and CMV serostatus were compiled alongside the repertoire data. A later genetic analysis took genome-wide SNP genotypes for about 55% of the 666 donors and used that subset as a discovery cohort. All discovery cohort repertoires had been generated using a single sequencing platform. Class I and class II HLA loci were covered by the typing at four-digit resolution. The number of donors typed differed by locus, with roughly 629-640 for A, B, C, DRB1 and DQB1, 522 for DQA1, 600 to 610 for DPA1, and around 460 for DPB1. Four or five DR-DQ haplotypes were handled as single units for association and clustering because linkage in the cohort was strong. Across around 400 genotyped donors of the cohort, an average of roughly 230,000 unique TCR beta nucleotide sequences per donor were sequenced, and roughly 20% of those sequences were non-productive. The study at large found these results: When HLA alleles, especially DR and DQ, strongly co-occurred, TCR associations were difficult to assign to individual alleles. While some public TCRs were present in many individuals, most TCR sequences turned up only very rarely across donors. The study gave a list of more than 150 TCR beta chains associated with cytomegalovirus. The classifier was reported to diagnose cytomegalovirus status with high specificity and sensitivity in both the original and validation cohorts. A later analysis reported that several top co-occurrence clusters appeared linked to parvovirus B19, influenza, CMV and Epstein-Barr virus. A later genetic analysis associated a missense DCLRE1C variant with V-gene and J-gene trimming of TCR beta chains, and an independent cohort replicated the association. Because HLA typing was missing for some donors at each locus, association tests included only the typed subset. Some IMGT-functional V segments, including TRBV6-2 and TRBV6-3, could not be told apart with the 87-base-pair reads, so those segments were excluded. In a later analysis, about 16,000 TCR beta sequences were associated with specific HLA alleles at a false discovery rate of 0.05. In vitro tests confirmed that a few of the cytomegalovirus-associated TCR beta chains recognize cytomegalovirus antigens. Because counts were too low, seventeen rarely observed V segments, including chromosome 9 orphons, were left out of the earlier analysis of 587 of the donors. In this cohort, only TCR beta chains were sequenced, and detectable features were limited by the absence of alpha or paired-chain data. A later analysis found that TCR association rates varied across HLA loci, with DRB1 alleles showing the most associated TCRs and HLA-C alleles the fewest. Compared with the approximately 710-donor mean, donors in an Asian-associated ancestry cluster had fewer N-insertions in productive TCRs, according to a later genetic analysis. In a later analysis, HLA-associated TCR beta chains were found to be more clonally expanded and to have lower generation probabilities than equally common non-associated chains. Correlated functional status among segregating V segments might reflect linkage disequilibrium, but an unknown experimental factor could not be ruled out. Presence/absence analyses assumed roughly uniform sequencing depth across donors, an assumption that may not hold. Most CMV-associated TCR beta chains appeared to be HLA-restricted in a later analysis, and the HLA associations seemed to be driven largely by CMV exposure. CMV serostatus was the only immune exposure information available for the cohort. In an earlier analysis of about 600 of the donors, most TCR beta V segments appeared in productive rearrangements about 90% or about 30% of the time, broadly matching IMGT annotations. A group of highly shared sequence variants was considered likely to be a technical artifact of the sequencing pipeline. A further reported finding was that TCR beta sequences accurately predicted the HLA-A and HLA-B alleles for most subjects in the first cohort. The authors suggested that the approach could potentially be generalized to other disease states and immunological phenotypes.

Libraries came from the immunoSEQ multiplex PCR assay. A mixture of 60 forward primers for TCR Vbeta segments and 13 reverse primers for TCR Jbeta segments was used in the multiplex PCR. Amplification of the CDR3 region of rearranged TCR beta genes was performed with a multiplex PCR assay on genomic DNA. Amplified TCR beta libraries were sequenced as 87-base-pair reads on the Illumina HiSeq System. Concerning the study's data processing: A later analysis tallied 80 million to 95 million unique TCR beta chains across the 700 or so repertoires, and approximately 11 million of those chains were shared by two or more donors. Raw reads were error-corrected and collapsed into unique sequences with a nearest-neighbor algorithm that merged closely related sequences to remove PCR and sequencing errors. Alignment of CDR3 sequences to IMGT reference sequences was used to assign V, D and J gene segments. For a sequence to be retained, a match of at least six nucleotides to both a V gene segment and a J gene segment was required. A rearrangement counted as productive if the CDR3 had no stop codons and remained in frame with V and J, and every other rearrangement counted as non-productive. CDR3 was defined by IMGT convention, running from the second conserved V-encoded cysteine to the conserved J-encoded phenylalanine. The earlier analysis of some 580 of the donors excluded any sequence lacking an unambiguous match to a single V gene segment. An earlier analysis of some 610 of the donors called V segments functional above 56.7% productive rearrangements and segregating when the between-donor standard deviation exceeded 5%. A statistical classification framework was built to diagnose cytomegalovirus status from the catalog of TCR beta chain sequences. In a later analysis, TCR nucleotide sequences were compared against IMGT/GENE-DB human TR gene sequences so that V and J genes could be assigned. The TCRdist pipeline was used in a later analysis to assign CDR3 sequences and most-parsimonious VDJ recombination scenarios. In a later analysis, every TCR beta chain was defined by the combination of its CDR3 amino acid sequence and its V-gene family, and reads without a unique V-gene family were dropped. In a later analysis, 500 to 700 highly shared, low-generation-probability nucleotide sequences were removed to address suspected cross-contamination and a sequencing artifact. In a later analysis, a clonal expansion index was calculated for each public chain from normalized within-repertoire ranks of inferred template counts. In a later analysis, generation probabilities were computed with a VDJ recombination model fitted to out-of-frame rearrangements, and the resulting probabilities were checked against IGoR. Hypergeometric tests were used in a later analysis to score TCR-TCR, TCR-HLA and TCR-CMV co-occurrence, with a repertoire-size bias correction applied to the TCR pairs. In a later analysis, false discovery rates were estimated by permuting HLA or CMV assignments 20 times. In a later analysis, co-occurring TCRs were grouped using DBSCAN, and TCRdist sequence similarity was added for clustering within HLA-allele-positive subsets. For co-occurrence clustering, repertoires with fewer than 30,000 or more than 120,000 public chains were excluded, along with four to six repertoires with anomalous nucleotide sharing. Sourced from immuneACCESS, this table was stored by TCRdb with only in-frame sequences that have V and J called. A share of the clones is absent; for the studies checked, an unresolved V gene accounts for under half, and the remainder has no known explanation. D and trimming were read from the DNA, whereas the V and J calls and clone size are those reported in that table. For this sample, the table gives 85,000 to 90,000 clones. Approximately 15% of the sample comes from the top ten.

The cohort comprised 550 to 700 healthy bone marrow donors. At the time of sampling, every cohort member was nominally healthy, though immune exposures that went unrecorded were likely present. The donor was CMV seropositive and was included in the group of around 300 seropositive cohort members. Every donor gave a peripheral blood sample, and the peripheral blood mononuclear cells from that sample were used for TCR beta sequencing. The Qiagen DNeasy Blood Extraction Kit was used to extract genomic DNA from the blood cell samples. The CDR3, from cysteine to phenylalanine, totals 17 residues. Only CDR3 DNA is held: 51 bases, read in frame from base 1.

This clonotype was sampled from a man over 45 in good health and CMV-seropositive. The sequencing sample was made of PBMCs. Recombination connected TRBV21-1 to TRBJ2-7; the DNA was not compared with TRBD2, the D call given in the table. TRBV21-1 is termed a pseudogene. The CDR3 is CASSKGKNEAAAGEQYF. The DNA reads as follows: TGTGCCAGCAGCAAAGGTAAGAACGAGGCAGCGGCCGGCGAGCAGTACTTC.